The 14 T cell receptor beta chains in this list originate from one sample, sequenced in a study of cytomegalovirus exposure and HLA in healthy donors (dated by TCRdb to about 2017). Library preparation was by the immunoSEQ multiplex PCR assay. The multiplex PCR relied on a mix of 60 forward primers for TCR Vbeta segments and 13 reverse primers for TCR Jbeta segments. Held by TCRdb, this immuneACCESS table contains in-frame sequences only and omits some clones. Under half of the omission traces to an unresolved V gene where checked; the cause of the rest is unknown. For this sample the table gives 150,000 or so clones, of which roughly 79% were detected only once. Roughly an eighth of the sample is taken by the ten largest. The sequenced sample consisted of PBMCs. These receptors originate from a man between 45 and 60 years old in good health and CMV-seropositive.

This chain uses TRBV5-1 with TRBJ2-5; TRBD2 agrees at 14 bases. V lost 5 bases and J lost 4; bases outside the gene matches: 10. The V gene's germline CDR1 is SGHRS and CDR2 YFSETQ. The CDR3 loop spans 17 amino acids. The CDR3 loop reads CASRTSGGALVGETQYF. CDR3 DNA: TGCGCCAGCAGGACTAGCGGGGGGGCCTTGGTCGGAGAGACCCAGTACTTC.

The count of this clone is one. V gene TRBV6-4 combines with J gene TRBJ2-2; 10 bases match TRBD2. The CDR3 runs 15 residues. Germline assignment: CDR1 MRHNA and CDR2 SNTAGT. Trimming at V came to 3 bases and at J to 3 bases, leaving 1 base not matched to a gene. The DNA of the CDR3 is TGTGCCAGCAGTGAAGCGGGGGGGCACACCGGGGAGCTGTTTTTT. Its protein product is CASSEAGGHTGELFF.

The chain carries TRBV7-9 and TRBJ2-3; 8 bases fit TRBD1. This CDR3 comprises 15 residues. The trim removed 5 bases at V and 4 bases at J, leaving 8 bases unmatched. Germline V gene sequence: CDR1 SEHNR, CDR2 FQNEAQ (reference sequence). The CDR3 is CASSHRQGRADTQYF. The CDR3 DNA is TGTGCCAGCAGCCACCGACAGGGGAGAGCAGATACGCAGTATTTT.

V is TRBV6-1 and J is TRBJ1-5; D is ambiguous. CDR1 is MNHNS, CDR2 SASEGT, per germline. V was trimmed by 3 bases and J by 4 bases, leaving 7 bases between them. This CDR3 is built from 13 residues. The CDR3 spells CASSDSLNQPQHF. CDR3 sequence (DNA): TGTGCCAGCAGTGACTCCCTGAATCAGCCCCAGCATTTT.

V gene TRBV7-9 combines with J gene TRBJ1-5; no clear D gene. This CDR3 region has 14 residues. The V and J ends lost 5 bases and 5 bases respectively, with 13 bases between them. The germline gives CDR1 SEHNR, CDR2 FQNEAQ (reference sequence). The CDR3 reads CASSPLSSDQPQHF. In DNA form, the CDR3 reads TGTGCCAGCAGCCCTCTTAGCTCGGATCAGCCCCAGCATTTT.

The gene calls are TRBV6-5 and TRBJ2-1; 9 bases match TRBD2. In germline, CDR1 is MNHEY, CDR2 SVGAGI. After removal of 7 bases from V and 14 bases from J, the junction contained 9 bases not matched to a gene. The CDR3 has 12 residues. The CDR3 loop is CASKGGGGAEFF. In DNA, the CDR3 is TGTGCCAGCAAGGGCGGCGGGGGGGCGGAGTTCTTC.

This clone occurred a few times. The chain links TRBV5-1 to TRBJ1-6; unclear D gene. From germline, CDR1 is SGHRS and CDR2 YFSETQ. The CDR3 consists of 15 residues. Trimming pared 1 base from V and 5 bases from J, leaving 10 bases between. The CDR3 sequence: CASSLSTPDNSPLHF. The CDR3, as DNA: TGCGCCAGCAGCTTGAGCACGCCGGATAATTCACCCCTCCACTTT. The variable domain in full, with the rest retrieved from reference TRBV5-1 and TRBJ1-6, is KAGVTQTPRYLIKTRGQQVTLSCSPISGHRSVSWYQQTPGQGLQFLFEYFSETQRNKGNFPGRFSGRQFSNSRSEMNVSTLELGDSALYLCASSLSTPDNSPLHFGNGTRLTVT.

For the CDR3, the DNA is TGCGCCAGCAGCTTGGAGGCCGTCGGGGCTGAAGCTTTCTTT. This encodes CASSLEAVGAEAFF. The chain has TRBV5-1 and TRBJ1-1; D gene uncertain. The V end was cut by 0 bases, the J end by 6 bases, with 12 bases between. Per germline, CDR1 SGHRS and CDR2 YFSETQ. CDR3 size: 14 residues.

In this sample, this clone turned up a few times. At one end, the junction sequence differs from germline, possibly due to a read error. This chain links TRBV27 with TRBJ2-6, with TRBD1 identical over 8 bases. CDR3 size: 13 residues. Germline V gives CDR1 MNHEY, CDR2 SMNVEV (reference sequence). The CDR3 bases are TGTGCCAGCAGCACGACAGGGGCCCACGTCCTGACTTTC. This codes for CASSTTGAHVLTF. The full variable domain, its missing parts supplied by reference TRBV27 and TRBJ2-6, is EAQVTQNPRYLITVTGKKLTVTCSQNMNHEYMSWYRQDPGLGLRQIYYSMNVEVTDKGDVPEGYKVSRKEKRNFPLILESPSPNQTSLYFCASSTTGAHVLTFGAGSRLTVL.

The CDR3 coding sequence is TGTGCCAGCAGTGAATCTAGCGAAGTCTACGAGCAGTACTTC. Translated, it gives CASSESSEVYEQYF. The genes are TRBV6-1 and TRBJ2-7; D is perhaps TRBD2 (6 bases). CDR3 length equals 14 residues. V dropped 2 bases and J dropped 3 bases, with 11 bases sitting between them. Germline V gene sequence: CDR1 MNHNS, CDR2 SASEGT.

This clone showed up just a few times. The chain employs TRBV6-1 and TRBJ2-5, with D possibly being TRBD1 (6 bases). CDR1 is MNHNS, CDR2 SASEGT, per germline. V was pared by 6 bases and J by 1 base, with 9 bases between. The CDR3 contains 13 residues. As DNA, the CDR3 is TGTGCCAGCAGGGGACAACCCCAAGAGACCCAGTACTTC. Residues: CASRGQPQETQYF.

CDR3: CASSHFRGATDTQYF. CDR3 sequence (DNA): TGTGCCAGCAGCCATTTCAGGGGGGCCACAGATACGCAGTATTTT. V and J are TRBV14 and TRBJ2-3; TRBD1 is a possible D gene (7 bases). This CDR3 has 15 amino acids. Trimming removed 3 bases from V and 2 bases from J, with 12 bases in between. Per the germline V gene, CDR1 is SGHDN and CDR2 is FVKESK.

This chain connects TRBV4-3 to TRBJ1-6; D unresolved. The germline V and J ends were trimmed by 1 base and 4 bases, with 11 bases remaining between them. Germline V gene sequence: CDR1 LGHNA, CDR2 YSLEER. The CDR3 is 16 residues long. The CDR3 DNA is TGCGCCAGCAGCCAAGGTGCGGGCCAGTATAATTCACCCCTCCACTTT. Translating gives CASSQGAGQYNSPLHF.

This chain joins TRBV30 and TRBJ1-5; TRBD1 matches 7 bases. The germline CDR1 and CDR2 sequences are GTSNPN and SVGIG (reference sequence). CDR3 size: 16 residues. V shed 2 bases and J 2 bases; nucleotides not matched to a gene: 9. The CDR3: CAWSLTGEWGNQPQHF. The CDR3 region has the DNA TGTGCCTGGAGTCTAACAGGGGAATGGGGCAATCAGCCCCAGCATTTT. Full variable domain (outside the CDR3, taken from reference TRBV30 and TRBJ1-5): SQTIHQWPATLVQPVGSPLSLECTVEGTSNPNLYWYRQAAGRGLQLLFYSVGIGQISSEVPQNLSASRPQDRQFILSSKKLLLSDSGFYLCAWSLTGEWGNQPQHFGDGTRLSIL.